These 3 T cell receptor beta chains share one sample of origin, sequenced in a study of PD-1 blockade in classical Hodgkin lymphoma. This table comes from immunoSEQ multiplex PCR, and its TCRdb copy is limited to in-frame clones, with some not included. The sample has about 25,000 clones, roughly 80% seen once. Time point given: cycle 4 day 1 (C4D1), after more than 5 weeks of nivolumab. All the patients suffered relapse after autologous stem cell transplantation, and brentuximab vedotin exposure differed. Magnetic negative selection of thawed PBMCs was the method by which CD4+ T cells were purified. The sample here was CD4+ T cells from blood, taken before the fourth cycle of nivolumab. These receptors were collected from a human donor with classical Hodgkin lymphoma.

CDR3 sequence: CASSHPDRSPGNTIYF. DNA of the CDR3: TGCGCCAGCAGCCATCCCGACAGAAGCCCTGGAAACACCATATATTTT. The J gene is TRBJ1-3, the V gene TRBV4-1; D is possibly TRBD1 (5 bases). The CDR3 totals 16 residues. Trimming took off 3 bases at V and 2 bases at J, with 14 bases between the two ends. CDR1 and CDR2 from the germline V gene are MGHRA and YSYEKL.

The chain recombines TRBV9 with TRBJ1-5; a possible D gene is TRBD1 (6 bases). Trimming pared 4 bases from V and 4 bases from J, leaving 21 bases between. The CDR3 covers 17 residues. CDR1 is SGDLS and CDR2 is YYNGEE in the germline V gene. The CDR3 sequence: CASSHKSDSNKNQPQHF. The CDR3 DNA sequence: TGTGCCAGCAGCCACAAGTCGGACAGTAACAAGAATCAGCCCCAGCATTTT.

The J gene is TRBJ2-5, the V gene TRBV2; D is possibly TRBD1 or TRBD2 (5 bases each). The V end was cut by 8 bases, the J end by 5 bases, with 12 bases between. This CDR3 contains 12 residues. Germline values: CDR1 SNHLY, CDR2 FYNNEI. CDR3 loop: CASGTFLETQYF. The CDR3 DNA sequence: TGTGCCAGCGGGACGTTCCTGGAGACCCAGTACTTC.